This TCR beta chain was sequenced for a study of early T cells in non-severe SARS-CoV-2 infection. Across the study: Chains stayed unpaired after sequencing of bulk RNA from unsorted whole blood. Findings and limits, study-wide: Anti-spike CD8 specificities were favored by VDJdb matching, whose results missed private and CD4 specificities.

Attached unique molecular identifiers marked individual cDNA molecules. TCRdb fed the 5' RACE reads into MiXCR, producing one record per CDR3 protein. The profile covers fewer than 50,000 distinct CDR3 sequences, with roughly 6% appearing a single time and about an eighth taken by the ten largest. Of note for this clonotype: Its antigen is as yet unknown.

The source material was whole blood. This receptor was identified in an adult who was a healthcare worker with PCR-confirmed SARS-CoV-2 infection or an uninfected control (not recorded which).

CDR3 residues: CASSSSGQGPSTDTQYF. The CDR3 DNA reads TGTGCCAGCAGTAGCTCGGGGCAGGGGCCTAGCACAGATACGCAGTATTTT. The rearrangement joins TRBV3-1 to TRBJ2-3, with D maybe TRBD1 (6 bases). Trimming removed 6 bases at V and 0 bases at J, with 19 bases between. The CDR3 runs 17 residues. Germline V gene sequence: CDR1 LGHDT, CDR2 YNNKEL (reference sequence).